This record concerns one TCR beta chain sequence. Antigen unknown. V was pared by 0 bases and J by 7 bases, with 6 bases between. CDR3 length equals 13 residues. The germline CDR1 and CDR2 sequences are ENHRY and SYGVKD. Sequencing was performed with immunoSEQ multiplex PCR; in TCRdb, only in-frame clones are kept and a portion is missing. The top ten hold around 15% of the sample, which has hundreds of thousands of clones, roughly 83% seen once. This entry is derived from a study of cytomegalovirus exposure and HLA in healthy donors. Whole-study findings and limits: Researchers catalogued over 150 TCR beta chains as cytomegalovirus-associated.

The chain is built from TRBV10-3 and TRBJ2-2; possibly TRBD2 for D (5 bases). Sequences were obtained from PBMCs. This clonotype was obtained from a woman in her twenties or thirties in good health and CMV-seropositive. The CDR3 loop is CAISESGSGELFF. The CDR3 nucleotides read TGTGCCATCAGTGAGTCGGGGAGCGGGGAGCTGTTTTTT.